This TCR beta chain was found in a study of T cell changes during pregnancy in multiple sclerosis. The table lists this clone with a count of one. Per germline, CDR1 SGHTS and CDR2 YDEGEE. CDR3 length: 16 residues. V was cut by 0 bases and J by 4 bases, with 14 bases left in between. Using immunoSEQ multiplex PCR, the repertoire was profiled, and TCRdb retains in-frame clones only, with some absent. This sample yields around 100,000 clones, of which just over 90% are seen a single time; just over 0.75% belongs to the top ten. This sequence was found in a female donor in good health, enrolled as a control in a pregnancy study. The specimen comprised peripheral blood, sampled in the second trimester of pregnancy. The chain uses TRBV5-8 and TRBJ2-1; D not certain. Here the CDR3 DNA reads TGTGCCAGCAGCTTGGCGTCGTTCTCCAGATACAATGAGCAGTTCTTC. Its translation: CASSLASFSRYNEQFF.